The following is a T cell receptor (beta chain) sequence with its context. The antigen is unknown. TCRdb keeps only in-frame clones here, not all; method: immunoSEQ multiplex PCR. The data show some 28,000 clones, about three fifths seen once. The length of the CDR3 is 15 residues. In germline, CDR1 is LNHDA, CDR2 SQIVND (reference sequence). The ends lost 5 bases at V and 2 bases at J; junction bases unmatched: 6. The sample is drawn from a study of early stage breast cancer tumors. The study's findings and limits: Comparing each tissue with blood distinguished tumor from normal in most of the 16 patients.

The sequence came from a person aged 45 to 59 with breast cancer. The chain has TRBV19 and TRBJ2-7, with 10 nucleotides matching TRBD2. Specimen: breast tumor tissue. The CDR3 sequence is CASSSLAGAPYEQYF. CDR3 nucleotide sequence: TGTGCCAGTAGTTCTCTAGCGGGAGCTCCCTACGAGCAGTACTTC.